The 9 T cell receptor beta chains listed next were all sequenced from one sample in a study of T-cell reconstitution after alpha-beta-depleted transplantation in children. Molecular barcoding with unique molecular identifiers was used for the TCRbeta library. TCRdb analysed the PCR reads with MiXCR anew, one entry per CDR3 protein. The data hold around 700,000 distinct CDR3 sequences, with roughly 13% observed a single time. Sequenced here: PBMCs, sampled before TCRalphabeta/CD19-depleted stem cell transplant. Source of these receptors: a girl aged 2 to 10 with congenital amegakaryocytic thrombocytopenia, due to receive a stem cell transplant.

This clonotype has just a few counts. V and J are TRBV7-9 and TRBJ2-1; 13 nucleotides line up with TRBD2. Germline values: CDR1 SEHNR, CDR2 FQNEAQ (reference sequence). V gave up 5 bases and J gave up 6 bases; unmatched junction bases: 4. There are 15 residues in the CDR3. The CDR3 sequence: CASSETSGRPNEQFF. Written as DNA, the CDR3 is TGTGCCAGCAGCGAGACTAGCGGGAGGCCCAATGAGCAGTTCTTC.

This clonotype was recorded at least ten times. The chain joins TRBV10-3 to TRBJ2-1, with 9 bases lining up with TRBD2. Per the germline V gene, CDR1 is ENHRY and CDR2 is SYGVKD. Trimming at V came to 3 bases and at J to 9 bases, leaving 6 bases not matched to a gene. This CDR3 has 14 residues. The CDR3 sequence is CAISDVAGDGEQFF. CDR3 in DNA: TGTGCCATCAGTGATGTAGCGGGAGACGGTGAGCAGTTCTTC.

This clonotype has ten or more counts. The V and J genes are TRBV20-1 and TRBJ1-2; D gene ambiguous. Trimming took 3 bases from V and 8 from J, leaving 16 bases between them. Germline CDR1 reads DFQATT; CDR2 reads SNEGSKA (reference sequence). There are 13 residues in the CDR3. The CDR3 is CSASPNRYGGYTF. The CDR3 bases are TGCAGTGCTAGTCCCAACCGGTATGGAGGCTACACCTTC.

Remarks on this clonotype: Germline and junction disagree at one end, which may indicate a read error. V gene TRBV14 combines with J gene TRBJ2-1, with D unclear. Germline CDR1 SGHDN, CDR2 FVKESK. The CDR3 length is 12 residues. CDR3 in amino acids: CARSQGYREQFF. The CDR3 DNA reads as TGTGCCAGAAGCCAAGGTTACCGTGAGCAGTTCTTC.

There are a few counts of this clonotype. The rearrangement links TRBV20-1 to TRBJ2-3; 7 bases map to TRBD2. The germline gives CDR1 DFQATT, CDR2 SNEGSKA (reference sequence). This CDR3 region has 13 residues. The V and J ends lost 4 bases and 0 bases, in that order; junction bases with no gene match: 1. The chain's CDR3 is CSATRESTDTQYF. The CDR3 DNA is TGCAGTGCTACGCGGGAGAGCACAGATACGCAGTATTTT.

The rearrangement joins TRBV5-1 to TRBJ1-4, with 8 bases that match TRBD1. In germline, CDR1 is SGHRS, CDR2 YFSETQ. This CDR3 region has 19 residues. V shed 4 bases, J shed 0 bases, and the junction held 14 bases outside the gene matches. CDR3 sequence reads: CASSETRGPDYATNEKLFF. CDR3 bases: TGCGCCAGCAGCGAGACCAGGGGGCCGGACTATGCAACTAATGAAAAACTGTTTTTT.

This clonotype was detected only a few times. Written as DNA, the CDR3 is TGTGCCAGCAGTTTAGTAAACCTAAACACCATATATTTT. The encoded protein is CASSLVNLNTIYF. The chain carries TRBV28 and TRBJ1-3; D is unclear. V lost 2 bases to trimming and J lost 6 bases, with 8 bases between them. The length of the CDR3 is 13 residues. Germline-derived CDR1 and CDR2 are MDHEN and SYDVKM.

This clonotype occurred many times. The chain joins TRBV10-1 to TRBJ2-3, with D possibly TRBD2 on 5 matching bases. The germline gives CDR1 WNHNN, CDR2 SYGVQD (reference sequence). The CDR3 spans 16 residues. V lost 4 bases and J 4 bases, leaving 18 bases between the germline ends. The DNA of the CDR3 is TGCGCCAGCAGTGCCTTGGAGGCCGGGTCACCAGATACGCAGTATTTT. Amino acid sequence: CASSALEAGSPDTQYF.

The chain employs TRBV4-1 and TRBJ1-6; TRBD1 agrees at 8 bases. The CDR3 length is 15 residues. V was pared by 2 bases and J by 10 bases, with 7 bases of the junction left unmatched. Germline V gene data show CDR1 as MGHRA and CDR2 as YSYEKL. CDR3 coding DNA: TGCGCCAGCAGCCAAAGGACAGGGAGTACCTCACCCCTCCACTTT. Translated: CASSQRTGSTSPLHF.